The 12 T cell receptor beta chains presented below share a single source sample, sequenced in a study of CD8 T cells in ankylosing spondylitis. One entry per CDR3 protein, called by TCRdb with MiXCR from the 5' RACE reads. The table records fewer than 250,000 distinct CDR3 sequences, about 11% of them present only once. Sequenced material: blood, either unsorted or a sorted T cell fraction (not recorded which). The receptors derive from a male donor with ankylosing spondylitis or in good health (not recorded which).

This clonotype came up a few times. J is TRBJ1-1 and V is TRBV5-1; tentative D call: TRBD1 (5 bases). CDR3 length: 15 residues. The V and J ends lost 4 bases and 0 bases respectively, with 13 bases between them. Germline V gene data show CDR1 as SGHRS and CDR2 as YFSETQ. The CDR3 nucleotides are TGCGCCAGCAGCCCTGGGGGTGCGATGAACACTGAAGCTTTCTTT. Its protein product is CASSPGGAMNTEAFF.

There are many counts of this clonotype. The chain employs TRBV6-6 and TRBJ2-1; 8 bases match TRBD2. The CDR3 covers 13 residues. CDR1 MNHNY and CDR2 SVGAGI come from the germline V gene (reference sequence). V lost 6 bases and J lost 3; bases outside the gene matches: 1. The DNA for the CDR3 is TGTGCCAGCAGGAGCGGGAGCTACAATGAGCAGTTCTTC. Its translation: CASRSGSYNEQFF.

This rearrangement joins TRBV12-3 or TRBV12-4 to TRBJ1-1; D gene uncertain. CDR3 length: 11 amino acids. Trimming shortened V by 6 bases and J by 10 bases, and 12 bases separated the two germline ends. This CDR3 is CASSRGVSAFF. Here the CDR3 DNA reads TGTGCCAGCAGCCGTGGGGTGTCAGCTTTCTTT.

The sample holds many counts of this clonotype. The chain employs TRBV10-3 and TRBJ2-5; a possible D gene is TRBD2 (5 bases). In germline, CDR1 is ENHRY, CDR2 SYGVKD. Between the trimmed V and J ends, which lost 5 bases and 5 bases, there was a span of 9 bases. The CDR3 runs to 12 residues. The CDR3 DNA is TGTGCCATCAGTCCGGGGTTGGAGACCCAGTACTTC. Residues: CAISPGLETQYF.

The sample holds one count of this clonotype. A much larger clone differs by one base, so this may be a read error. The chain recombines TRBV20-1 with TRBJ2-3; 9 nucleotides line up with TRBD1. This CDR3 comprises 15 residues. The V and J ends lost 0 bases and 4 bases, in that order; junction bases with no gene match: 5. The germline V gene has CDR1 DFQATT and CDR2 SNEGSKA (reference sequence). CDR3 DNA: TGCAGTGCTAGAGATGCGGGACAGGGAGCAGATACGCAGTATTTT. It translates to CSARDAGQGADTQYF.

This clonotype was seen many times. This CDR3 is CASSLEGLAGHPSSTDTQYF. CDR3 sequence (DNA): TGTGCCAGCAGTTTAGAGGGACTAGCGGGTCATCCTTCTAGCACAGATACGCAGTATTTT. The chain combines TRBV12-3 or TRBV12-4 with TRBJ2-3, with 12 bases identical to TRBD2. The CDR3 loop spans 20 amino acids. The V gene end was trimmed by 1 base and the J gene end by 0 bases; junction bases not matched to a gene: 11.

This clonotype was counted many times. As DNA, the CDR3 is TGTGCCAGCAGTTTTATAGCGGGAGGGCCAGGAAAAAACATTCAGTACTTC. Protein: CASSFIAGGPGKNIQYF. The chain links TRBV12-3 or TRBV12-4 to TRBJ2-4; 11 bases agree with TRBD2. This CDR3 region has 17 residues. With V trimmed by 3 bases and J by 4 bases, 8 bases remained unmatched.

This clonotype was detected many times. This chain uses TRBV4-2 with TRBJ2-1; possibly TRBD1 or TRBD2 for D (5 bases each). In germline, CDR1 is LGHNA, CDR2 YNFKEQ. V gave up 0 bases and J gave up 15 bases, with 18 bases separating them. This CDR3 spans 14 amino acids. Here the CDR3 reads CASSQDSPGGGLFF. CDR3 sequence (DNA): TGTGCCAGCAGCCAAGATTCTCCTGGGGGTGGACTGTTCTTC.

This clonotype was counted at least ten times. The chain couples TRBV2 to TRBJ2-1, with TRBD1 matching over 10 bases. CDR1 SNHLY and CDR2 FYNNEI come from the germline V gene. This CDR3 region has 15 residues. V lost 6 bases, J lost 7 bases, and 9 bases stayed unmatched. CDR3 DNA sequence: TGTGCCAGCAGCCTATCCGGGACAGGGGCTAATGAGCAGTTCTTC. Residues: CASSLSGTGANEQFF.

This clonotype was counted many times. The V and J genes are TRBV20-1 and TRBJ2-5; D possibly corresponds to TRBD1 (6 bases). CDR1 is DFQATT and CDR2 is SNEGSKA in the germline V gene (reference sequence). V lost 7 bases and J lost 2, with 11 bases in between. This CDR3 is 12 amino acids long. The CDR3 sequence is CSVQDSQETQYF. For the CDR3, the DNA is TGCAGTGTTCAGGACAGTCAAGAGACCCAGTACTTC.

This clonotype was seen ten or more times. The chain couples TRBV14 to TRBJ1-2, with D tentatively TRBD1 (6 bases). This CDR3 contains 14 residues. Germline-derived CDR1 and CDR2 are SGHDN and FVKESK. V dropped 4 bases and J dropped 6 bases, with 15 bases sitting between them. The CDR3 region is CASSPRWGANGYTF. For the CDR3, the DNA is TGTGCCAGCAGCCCACGGTGGGGGGCAAATGGCTACACCTTC.

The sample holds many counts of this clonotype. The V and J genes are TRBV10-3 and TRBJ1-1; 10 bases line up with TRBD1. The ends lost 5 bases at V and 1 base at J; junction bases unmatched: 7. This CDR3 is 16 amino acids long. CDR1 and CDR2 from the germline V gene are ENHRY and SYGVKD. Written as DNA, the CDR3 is TGTGCCATCAGTACCGGACAGGGGGTTTCGAACACTGAAGCTTTCTTT. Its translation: CAISTGQGVSNTEAFF.